The source of this T cell receptor (beta chain) is a study of a mutant IDH1 vaccine in newly diagnosed glioma (TCRdb year 2021). Turning to the overall study: Of the 30 or so patients who were treated, approximately 62% were male and approximately 38% were female, and the mean age was roughly 40 years. Before enrollment, patients had received standard therapy of radiotherapy alone, temozolomide alone, or radiochemotherapy with temozolomide; most received the combination. Peripheral blood was collected at six visits: V03 (baseline), V05, V07, V10, V12 and V13. Longitudinal TCRB deep sequencing was performed for approximately 24 treated patients wherever samples were available for exploratory analyses. The research as a whole found: Immune responses induced by the vaccine were seen in over 90% of patients across multiple MHC alleles. The authors noted that analyses of patient blood samples could not be reproduced because of sample limitations. Availability determined which PBMC samples were chosen for TCRB deep sequencing. Pseudoprogression appeared unrelated to alterations in the top peripheral T cell clonotypes detected by TCRB sequencing.

Comment on this clone: There is no known antigen for this receptor. Within one base of it there is no much larger clone, and no base qualities were kept.

Receptor amplification or capture employed the immunoSEQ multiplex PCR assay. The hsTCRB Kit was used according to the manufacturer's protocol to amplify rearranged TCR beta chain sequences. TCRB libraries were sequenced on an Illumina MiSeq. Per the source publication's procedure: Demultiplexing, trimming and gene mapping were performed with the kit vendor's proprietary platform. What TCRdb holds here is the immuneACCESS table cut down to in-frame rearrangements. Part of the clones is not present; checked against another copy, under half of the missing clones reflect an unresolved V gene, and the others are unexplained. For V, J and clone size, that table is used; D and trimming come from the DNA. In this sample the table shows roughly 46,000 clones, 86% of which occur a single time. Of the sample, less than 3% falls within the top ten clones. In light of the paper, this sample's time point label describes: baseline, week 1 (first vaccination visit). Sample treatment or condition, as interpreted from the label and publication: pre-vaccination baseline after standard-of-care therapy. Newly diagnosed WHO grade 3 or 4 IDH1-mutant astrocytomas showing loss of nuclear ATRX were present in the donors. The samples were drawn from NOA16, a multicentre, single-arm, open-label phase I trial in Germany that tested a mutant IDH1 peptide vaccine in humans for the first time. For immunogenicity testing, the blood drawn at visit V03 was used as the baseline sample. Genomic DNA for TCRB sequencing was extracted from EDTA blood using the DNeasy Blood and Tissue Kit.

The sequencing used PBMCs, collected from a glioma patient treated with radiotherapy, temozolomide or both. This clonotype was obtained from a man between 35 and 55 years old with glioma.

The DNA reads TGTGCCAGCCCGGGGGGGGAAAGTATATGGGGACAAGAGACCCAGTACTTC. It encodes CASPGGESIWGQETQYF. The rearrangement combines TRBV27 with TRBJ2-5; 8 bases in the middle match TRBD2. The CDR3, from cysteine to phenylalanine, totals 17 residues. The sequence is cut down to CDR3 DNA, 51 bases in frame from base 1. Here V drops 8 bases and J drops 2 bases, and the junction holds 16 bases not matched to any gene. In the germline V gene (reference sequence), CDR1 corresponds to MNHEY and CDR2 to SMNVEV.